Listed below are T cell receptor beta chains from one sample, sequenced in a study of blood T cell repertoires in COVID-19. Method: immunoSEQ multiplex PCR; TCRdb's copy keeps in-frame clones and lacks some. This repertoire shows about 55,000 clones, just under 90% found once; its top ten account for 1.4%. Sequencing used peripheral blood. These receptors were collected from a man between 60 and 70 years old with acute or convalescent COVID-19. The CDR3 runs from the conserved cysteine through the conserved F or W. Each record gives: CDR3 DNA, CDR3 protein, D gene, V gene, clone size, J gene. A D gene is named only where the DNA matches it firmly. A clone size is listed for some rows: how often the clone was seen (once, few, many), or a class if it is expanded.

TGTGCCAGCAGCGTAGGAGATAGCGGGCCCCTGAGGGACGAGCAGTACTTC	CASSVGDSGPLRDEQYF	TRBD2	TRBV9	.	TRBJ2-7
TGTGCCAGCAGCTTTGACAGAAACAATGAGCAGTTCTTC	CASSFDRNNEQFF	.	TRBV5-4	.	TRBJ2-1
TGTGCCAGCAGTTTCACAGGGACCGGGGAGCTGTTTTTT	CASSFTGTGELFF	.	TRBV27	.	TRBJ2-2
TGTGCCACCAGTGACAGGGGCAGTTTTGGCTACACCTTC	CATSDRGSFGYTF	.	TRBV24-1	.	TRBJ1-2
TGTGCCAGCTCCGAAGGCAGGGGCACCGGGGAGCTGTTTTTT	CASSEGRGTGELFF	.	TRBV18	.	TRBJ2-2
TGTGCCAGCAGTTTTTATTCGGGACAGGGGGCAAGGGAGCAGTACTTC	CASSFYSGQGAREQYF	TRBD1	TRBV27	.	TRBJ2-7
TGTGCCAGCAGCCCCCAACCGGGAAATGAGCAGTTCTTC	CASSPQPGNEQFF	.	TRBV7-9	.	TRBJ2-1
TGTGCCAGCAGCCGGGTGGCGGGACTAGAAGCAGATACGCAGTATTTT	CASSRVAGLEADTQYF	TRBD2	TRBV4-2	once	TRBJ2-3
TGTGCCAGCAGCCGGACAGGGGGAACCCAAGGCTCTGGAAACACCATATATTTT	CASSRTGGTQGSGNTIYF	TRBD1	TRBV7-9	.	TRBJ1-3
TGTGCCAGCAGCCCCAGGAGGGTTAACACCGGGGAGCTGTTTTTT	CASSPRRVNTGELFF	.	TRBV27	.	TRBJ2-2
TGTGCTAGTGGTTTGGTAGGGCCTAGCGGGATTGGTACGCAGTATTTT	CASGLVGPSGIGTQYF	TRBD2	TRBV12-5	.	TRBJ2-3
TGTGCCAGCTCGGCGGCGGGGGATCAGCCCCAGCATTTT	CASSAAGDQPQHF	.	TRBV18	.	TRBJ1-5
TGTGCCAGCAGCCCTCGGGAGGGCCCCACTGAGCAGTTCTTC	CASSPREGPTEQFF	TRBD2	TRBV7-2	.	TRBJ2-1
TGCGCCAGCAGTCAATCACCGAGACAGGCCCTTTACTCCTACGAGCAGTACTTC	CASSQSPRQALYSYEQYF	.	TRBV23-1	.	TRBJ2-7
TGTGCCAGCAGCTTACGGACTAGCGGGAGGGGCACAGATACGCAGTATTTT	CASSLRTSGRGTDTQYF	TRBD2	TRBV7-2	.	TRBJ2-3
TGTGCCAGCAGTTACGGCGGGAATGGGGAGCAGTTCTTC	CASSYGGNGEQFF	.	TRBV6-5	.	TRBJ2-1
TGTGCCAGCAGCGTAGGACTAGCCGAGGAGACCCAGTACTTC	CASSVGLAEETQYF	TRBD2	TRBV9	.	TRBJ2-5
TGTGCCTGGAGTGCCGGGGGGTTGAACTATGGCTACACCTTC	CAWSAGGLNYGYTF	.	TRBV30	.	TRBJ1-2
TGTGCCAGCAGCCCCGATGGACTAGCGGGGGGGGAGCAGTTCTTC	CASSPDGLAGGEQFF	TRBD2	TRBV7-3	once	TRBJ2-1
TGTGCCAGCAGTTATAACCTAGACGAGCAGTACTTC	CASSYNLDEQYF	.	TRBV6-6	.	TRBJ2-7
TGTGCCAGCTCCTTGGACAGGGCCTCTGGAAACACCATATATTTT	CASSLDRASGNTIYF	TRBD1	TRBV27	.	TRBJ1-3
TGCGCCAGCAGCTATGGCGGGGGCAACGAGCAGTACTTC	CASSYGGGNEQYF	.	TRBV5-1	.	TRBJ2-7
TGTGCCAGTAGTACTAAGGAAGCGGGAGGGGGGACCCAGTACTTC	CASSTKEAGGGTQYF	TRBD2	TRBV19	.	TRBJ2-5
TGCAGCGGGGGGGGACAGACTGAAGCTTTCTTT	CSGGGQTEAFF	TRBD1	TRBV29-1	.	TRBJ1-1
TGCGCCAGCAGCTTGGGGGGCTCCACAGATACGCAGTATTTT	CASSLGGSTDTQYF	.	TRBV5-1	.	TRBJ2-3
TGTGCCAGTAGTGTAGACAGGCAAGAGACCCAGTACTTC	CASSVDRQETQYF	.	TRBV19	.	TRBJ2-5
TGTGCCTGGAGTATCCCCGGGACTAAGGGGGACGAGCAGTACTTC	CAWSIPGTKGDEQYF	.	TRBV30	.	TRBJ2-7
TGTGCCTGGAAAAGTGAGACAGCGTCCTACGAGCAGTACTTC	CAWKSETASYEQYF	.	TRBV30	once	TRBJ2-7
TGTGCCTGGAGATACCGAAATAATGAGCGGCAGTACTTC	CAWRYRNNERQYF	.	TRBV30	.	TRBJ2-7
TGTGCCAGCTCAGAGGGAAGGTCCAGCCTCGGAGCTTTCTTT	CASSEGRSSLGAFF	.	TRBV18	.	TRBJ1-1